This entry features one TCR beta chain sequence. CDR1 and CDR2 from the germline V gene are GTSNPN and SVGIG (reference sequence). V dropped 1 base and J dropped 2; count of bases not matched to a gene: 3. CDR3 size: 14 residues. This sample was taken from a study of blood T cell repertoires in COVID-19. Original analysis: Nucleated cell number was recorded as an estimate derived from reference gene primer amplification. TCRdb keeps only in-frame clones here, not all; method: immunoSEQ multiplex PCR. V and J calls plus clone size are reproduced from that table; the DNA served to infer D and trimming. The sample gives 200,000 to 250,000 clones, 92% of which show up once; 1% to 1.5% is in the top ten.

The J gene is TRBJ2-7, the V gene TRBV30; 9 nucleotides agree with TRBD1. The sequenced sample was peripheral blood. This clonotype originated in a man aged 25-45 years with acute or convalescent COVID-19. The CDR3 nucleotides are TGTGCCTGGAGTGAGGGGACAGGGACCTACGAGCAGTACTTC. Protein product: CAWSEGTGTYEQYF.